The rows below give T cell receptor beta chains drawn from one sample of a study of neurological immune-mediated disorders. TCRdb processed the 5' RACE reads anew with MiXCR; each CDR3 protein has one entry. The sample carries about 62,000 distinct CDR3 sequences, about 3.5% recorded once. Sequenced: PBMCs. These receptors were taken from a woman between 45 and 65 years old with multiple sclerosis. Both conserved end residues are part of each CDR3. Each record gives: D gene, J gene, V gene, clone size, CDR3 protein, CDR3 DNA. The D gene is left open where the match is weak. The size entry gives once, few or many counts, or a class when the clone is expanded.

>-|TRBJ2-5|TRBV14|few
CASSPGGSGLTRRETQYF
TGTGCCAGCAGCCCTGGGGGCAGCGGGTTAACTCGGAGGGAGACCCAGTACTTC
>TRBD1|TRBJ1-2|TRBV5-6|many
CASSPDRVWGNYGYTF
TGTGCCAGCAGCCCCGACAGGGTCTGGGGCAACTATGGCTACACCTTC
>-|TRBJ1-5|TRBV4-3|many
CASSQGARDQPQHF
TGCGCCAGCAGCCAAGGGGCCAGGGATCAGCCCCAGCATTTT
>TRBD1|TRBJ2-7|TRBV15|many
CATSRGRTGGVYEQYF
TGTGCCACCAGCAGAGGCCGGACAGGGGGCGTTTACGAGCAGTACTTC
>-|TRBJ2-2|TRBV12-3/TRBV12-4|many
CASSLAGTLNTGELFF
TGTGCCAGCAGTCTTGCCGGGACCTTGAACACCGGGGAGCTGTTTTTT
>-|TRBJ2-2|TRBV7-7|few
CASSPRGWVDTGELFF
TGTGCTAGCAGCCCCAGGGGTTGGGTTGACACCGGGGAGCTGTTTTTT
>-|TRBJ2-1|TRBV7-2|many
CASSSKAGRNEQFF
TGTGCCAGCAGCTCAAAGGCAGGGAGGAATGAGCAGTTCTTC
>TRBD1|TRBJ2-6|TRBV5-1|many
CASSPGQGAGANVLTF
TGCGCCAGCAGCCCCGGACAGGGGGCTGGGGCCAACGTCCTGACTTTC
>TRBD1|TRBJ2-7|TRBV24-1|many
CATSKGQETYEQYF
TGTGCCACCAGTAAGGGACAGGAGACCTACGAGCAGTACTTC
>TRBD2|TRBJ2-1|TRBV5-1|many
CASSPLAGKIDEQFF
TGCGCCAGCAGCCCACTAGCGGGAAAGATCGATGAGCAGTTCTTC
>-|TRBJ1-2|TRBV7-9|few
CASRALQPYGYTF
TGTGCCAGCCGCGCCCTTCAGCCCTATGGCTACACCTTC
>-|TRBJ2-2|TRBV10-3|many
CAIGQSFSGELFF
TGTGCCATCGGGCAGTCCTTCTCCGGGGAGCTGTTTTTT
>TRBD2|TRBJ2-1|TRBV18|many
CASSPQLAGEVHEQFF
TGTGCCAGCTCACCCCAACTAGCGGGAGAAGTTCATGAGCAGTTCTTC
>TRBD2|TRBJ2-7|TRBV9|many
CASSEDSGRYEQYF
TGTGCCAGCAGCGAGGATAGCGGGAGGTACGAGCAGTACTTC
>-|TRBJ1-6|TRBV27|many
CASSSAASFNSPLHF
TGTGCCAGCAGTTCGGCAGCGAGTTTTAATTCACCCCTCCACTTT